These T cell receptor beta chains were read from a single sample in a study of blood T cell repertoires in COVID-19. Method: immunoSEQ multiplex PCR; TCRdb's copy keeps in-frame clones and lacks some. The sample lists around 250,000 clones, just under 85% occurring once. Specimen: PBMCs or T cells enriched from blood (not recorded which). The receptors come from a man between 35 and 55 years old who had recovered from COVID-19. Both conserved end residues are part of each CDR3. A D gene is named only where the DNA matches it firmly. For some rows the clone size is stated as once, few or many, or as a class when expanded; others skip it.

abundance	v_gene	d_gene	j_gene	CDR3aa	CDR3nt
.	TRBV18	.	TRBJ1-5	CASSGADSNQPQHF	TGTGCCAGCTCAGGAGCCGATAGCAATCAGCCCCAGCATTTT
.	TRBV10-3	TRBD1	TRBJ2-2	CAIGTGGNTGELFF	TGTGCCATCGGGACAGGGGGCAACACCGGGGAGCTGTTTTTT
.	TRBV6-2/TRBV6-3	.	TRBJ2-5	CASSRTVQETQYF	TGTGCCAGCAGCAGGACTGTTCAAGAGACCCAGTACTTC
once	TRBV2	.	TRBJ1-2	CASSENGGRGYTF	TGTGCCAGCAGTGAAAACGGGGGGAGAGGCTACACCTTC
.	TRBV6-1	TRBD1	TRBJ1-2	CASNERGRGYTF	TGTGCCAGCAATGAAAGGGGGCGGGGCTACACCTTC
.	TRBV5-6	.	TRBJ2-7	CASSLLGRDEQYF	TGTGCCAGCAGCTTGTTAGGTCGGGACGAGCAGTACTTC
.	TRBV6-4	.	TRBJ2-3	CATSLADSDTQYF	TGTGCCACCTCTCTAGCAGACTCAGATACGCAGTATTTT
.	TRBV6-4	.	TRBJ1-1	CASLRRRNTEAFF	TGTGCCAGCTTGAGGAGGCGGAACACTGAAGCTTTCTTT
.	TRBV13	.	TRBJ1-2	CASSLGRNYGYTF	TGTGCCAGCAGCTTAGGCAGGAACTATGGCTACACCTTC
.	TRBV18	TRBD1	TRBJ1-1	CASSPLTGPGTEAFF	TGTGCCAGCTCACCGCTGACAGGGCCGGGGACTGAAGCTTTCTTT
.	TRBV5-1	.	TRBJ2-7	CASSLGPEGGSYEQYF	TGCGCCAGCAGCTTGGGTCCCGAGGGGGGGTCCTACGAGCAGTACTTC
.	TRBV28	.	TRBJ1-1	CASSSIQGLEAFF	TGTGCCAGCAGTTCGATACAGGGCCTCGAAGCTTTCTTT
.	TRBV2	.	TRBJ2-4	CASSRGDIQYF	TGTGCCAGCAGTCGGGGAGACATTCAGTACTTC
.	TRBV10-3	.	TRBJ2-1	CAISASSEYNEQFF	TGTGCCATCAGTGCATCTAGCGAGTACAATGAGCAGTTCTTC
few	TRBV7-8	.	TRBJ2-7	CASSLGADYEQYF	TGTGCCAGCAGCTTAGGGGCAGACTACGAGCAGTACTTC
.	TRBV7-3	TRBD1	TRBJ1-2	CASSLLGQGKVGGYTF	TGTGCCAGCAGCCTCCTCGGACAGGGAAAAGTCGGTGGCTACACCTTC
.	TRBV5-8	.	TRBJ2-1	CASSLVAGGEQFF	TGTGCCAGCAGCTTGGTGGCGGGCGGAGAGCAGTTCTTC
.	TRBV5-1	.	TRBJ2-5	CASSSGGRAETQYF	TGCGCCAGCAGTTCTGGGGGCAGGGCAGAGACCCAGTACTTC
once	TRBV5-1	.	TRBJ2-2	CASSQQPTFNAGELFF	TGCGCCAGCAGCCAACAGCCCACCTTTAACGCCGGGGAGCTGTTTTTT
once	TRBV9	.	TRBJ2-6	CASSVNWREEGALTF	TGTGCCAGCAGCGTAAATTGGAGAGAGGAGGGAGCCCTGACTTTC
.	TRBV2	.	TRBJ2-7	CASSEGGGEQYF	TGTGCCAGCAGTGAAGGCGGTGGAGAGCAGTACTTC
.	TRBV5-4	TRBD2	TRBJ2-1	CASSPGELAGDNEQFF	TGTGCCAGCAGCCCGGGGGAGCTAGCGGGAGACAATGAGCAGTTCTTC
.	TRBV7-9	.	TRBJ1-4	CASSPGATNEKLFF	TGTGCCAGCAGCCCAGGGGCAACTAATGAAAAACTGTTTTTT
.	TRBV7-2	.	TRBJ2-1	CASSLATRLLDYNEQFF	TGTGCCAGCAGCTTAGCCACGCGCCTACTCGACTACAATGAGCAGTTCTTC
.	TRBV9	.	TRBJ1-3	CASSAAKAGAGNTIYF	TGTGCCAGCAGCGCCGCCAAGGCGGGGGCAGGAAACACCATATATTTT
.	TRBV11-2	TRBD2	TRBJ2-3	CASSPPGLAGGGTDTQYF	TGTGCCAGCAGCCCCCCGGGACTAGCGGGAGGGGGGACAGATACGCAGTATTTT
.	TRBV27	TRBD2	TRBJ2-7	CATPGSASGGSQYF	TGTGCCACCCCAGGGTCGGCTAGCGGGGGATCGCAGTACTTC
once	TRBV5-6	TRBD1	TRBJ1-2	CASSPKPPTGGMFGYTF	TGTGCCAGCAGCCCAAAACCGCCGACAGGGGGCATGTTTGGCTACACCTTC
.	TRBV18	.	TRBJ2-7	CASSPASGYEQYF	TGTGCCAGCTCACCAGCTTCGGGCTACGAGCAGTACTTC
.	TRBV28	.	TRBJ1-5	CASSPPQGRQPQHF	TGTGCCAGCAGTCCACCTCAGGGAAGGCAGCCCCAGCATTTT
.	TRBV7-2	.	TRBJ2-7	CASSSPSRQAGFNF	TGTGCCAGCAGTTCACCCTCACGCCAGGCGGGCTTCAACTTC
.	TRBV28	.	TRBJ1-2	CASSFGRGAYGYTF	TGTGCCAGCAGTTTCGGGCGGGGGGCCTATGGCTACACCTTC
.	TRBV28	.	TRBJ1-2	CATPWKRGWGGYTF	TGTGCCACCCCTTGGAAAAGGGGGTGGGGTGGCTACACCTTC
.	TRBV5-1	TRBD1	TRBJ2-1	CASSLEGQAGNEQFF	TGCGCCAGCAGCTTGGAGGGACAGGCGGGGAATGAGCAGTTCTTC
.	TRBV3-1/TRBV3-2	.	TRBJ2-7	CASSQVLRSYEQYF	TGTGCCAGCAGCCAAGTTCTGAGATCCTACGAGCAGTACTTC
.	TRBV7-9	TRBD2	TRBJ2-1	CASSLAGLAGGQFF	TGTGCCAGCAGCTTAGCCGGGCTAGCGGGGGGGCAGTTCTTC
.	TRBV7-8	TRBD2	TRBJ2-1	CASGMTSGRYEQFF	TGTGCCAGCGGAATGACTAGCGGGAGGTATGAGCAGTTCTTC